This T cell receptor (beta chain) was found in a study of blood T cell repertoires in COVID-19 (dated by TCRdb to 2020 to 2021). Notes on the research overall: Samples covering the acute and convalescent phases of COVID-19 were provided by collaborators in the United States, Italy and Spain. The prospective study material was composed of cDNA or gDNA derived from T cells, B-cell-depleted T cells, or PBMCs. Deeply sampled blood TCRbeta repertoires from subjects exposed to, actively infected with, or recovered from COVID-19 were included in the dataset. Where available, HLA class I and class II types were taken from metadata supplied by the sample provider and were not determined by assay-based typing. The repertoires were made available in a free public database intended to serve as a resource for research on the immune response to SARS-CoV-2. Samples came from the ongoing ImmuneRACE study (first 160 participants) plus 1,254 subjects from 6 global collaborators. A de-identified subject ID, COVID-19 status, age in years and sex were almost always included in the sample metadata. Overall study outcomes, separate from this receptor: The amount of clinical and demographic metadata varied by source and participant and was provided uncurated.

In the prospective study, participants were about 18 to 95 years old, resided in approximately 25 geographic areas of the United States, and were enrolled through a virtual design. In the prospective study, participants were assigned to cohorts based on the clinical history participants reported in a screening survey and a study questionnaire. Recovered participants in ImmuneRACE Cohort 3 were defined by two consecutive negative NP/OP PCR tests, clearance by a healthcare professional, or resolution of symptoms. Each participant in the prospective study had whole blood, serum and a nasopharyngeal or oropharyngeal swab collected by mobile phlebotomists. Additional blood draws and questionnaires over an approximately 2-month period could optionally be provided by prospective study participants. Before DNA extraction, blood samples from the prospective study were shipped at room temperature or frozen.

Based on the germline V gene, the CDR1 and CDR2 sequences are ENHRY and SYGVKD. The CDR3, from cysteine to phenylalanine, totals 17 residues. Left in the record is the CDR3 DNA by itself, 51 bases read in frame from the first base. Between the V and J ends, shortened by 2 bases and 1 base respectively, the junction contains 15 bases. Concerning this clone itself: Its antigen is currently not known. No quality values exist for individual bases; no much larger clone is one base distant.

TCRbeta CDR3 regions were amplified from genomic DNA by means of the immunoSEQ Assay, a bias-controlled multiplex PCR. The authors' pipeline ran thus. The number of nucleated cells in each sample was estimated from the amplification of reference gene primers within the assay. To quantify the absolute abundance of each unique TCRbeta CDR3 rearrangement, sequence reads were collapsed and filtered. For each sample, productive Simpson clonality was calculated by taking the square root of Simpson's diversity index across productive rearrangements. The table was pulled from immuneACCESS by TCRdb, which kept in-frame rearrangements only. Such tables lose some clones; where checked, under half of the loss comes from unresolved V genes, and the rest has no known cause. D and trimming come from the DNA, and the V and J calls and clone size come from that table. The sample profile shows more than 150,000 clones; around 84% of them were found once. The top ten constitute approximately 8% of the sample.

The V and J segments used are TRBV10-3 and TRBJ1-5; TRBD1 is a weak D gene call, 6 bases matching. The sequencing input was PBMCs or T cells enriched from blood (not recorded which). The receptor comes from a woman between 50 and 59 years old who had recovered from COVID-19. CDR3 region: CAISERGGTTSNQPQHF. The DNA sequence follows: TGTGCCATCAGTGAGCGCGGGGGGACAACCAGCAATCAGCCCCAGCATTTT.